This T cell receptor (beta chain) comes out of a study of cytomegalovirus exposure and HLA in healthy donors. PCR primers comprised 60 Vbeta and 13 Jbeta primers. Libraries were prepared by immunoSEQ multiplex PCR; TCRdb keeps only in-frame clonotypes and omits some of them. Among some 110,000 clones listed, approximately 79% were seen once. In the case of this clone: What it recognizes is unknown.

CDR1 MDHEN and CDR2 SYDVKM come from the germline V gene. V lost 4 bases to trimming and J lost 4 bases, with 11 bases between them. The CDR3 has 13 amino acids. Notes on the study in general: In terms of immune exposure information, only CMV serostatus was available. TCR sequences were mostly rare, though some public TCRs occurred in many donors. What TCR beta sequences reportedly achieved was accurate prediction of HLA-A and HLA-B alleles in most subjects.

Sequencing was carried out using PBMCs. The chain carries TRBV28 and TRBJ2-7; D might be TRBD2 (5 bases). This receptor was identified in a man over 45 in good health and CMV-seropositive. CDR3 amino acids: CASSSLRVYEQYF. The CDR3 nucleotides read TGTGCCAGCAGTTCCCTGAGGGTGTACGAGCAGTACTTC.